A single sample gave rise to the 9 T cell receptor beta chains below, sequenced in a study of CD8+CD57+ T cells in acquired aplastic anemia. For CDR3 and TCR beta VDJ profiling, genomic DNA was the template used. One entry per CDR3 protein, called by TCRdb with MiXCR from the reads. The table records under 200,000 distinct CDR3 sequences, less than 50% of them present only once. Before being chosen for sequencing, patients had shown CD8+CD57+ cell expansion by flow cytometry. Sequencing was carried out using sorted CD4+, CD8+, or CD8+CD57+ T cells (not recorded which) from PBMCs. All receptors come from a human donor with aplastic anemia.

This clonotype was detected ten times or more. The rearrangement joins TRBV5-1 to TRBJ1-2; the D gene is possibly TRBD1 (5 bases). Germline values: CDR1 SGHRS, CDR2 YFSETQ. Trimming shortened V by 6 bases and J by 4 bases, and 16 bases separated the two germline ends. The length of the CDR3 is 14 residues. In DNA form, the CDR3 reads TGCGCCAGCAACGCCCTCGGGGCTGGCTATGGCTACACCTTC. It encodes CASNALGAGYGYTF. The complete variable domain, with remaining parts taken from reference TRBV5-1 and TRBJ1-2, reads KAGVTQTPRYLIKTRGQQVTLSCSPISGHRSVSWYQQTPGQGLQFLFEYFSETQRNKGNFPGRFSGRQFSNSRSEMNVSTLELGDSALYLCASNALGAGYGYTFGSGTRLTVV.

The chain carries TRBV29-1 and TRBJ1-2; the match to TRBD1 covers 7 bases. CDR3 length equals 14 residues. V shed 8 bases and J 6 bases; nucleotides not matched to a gene: 15. Germline CDR1 and CDR2: SQVTM and ANQGSEA. This chain's CDR3 is CSQDRGRGIDGYTF. CDR3 nucleotide sequence: TGCAGCCAAGATCGGGGCAGGGGGATCGATGGCTACACCTTC.

The V gene is TRBV7-8, the J gene TRBJ2-7, with TRBD1 identical over 9 bases. CDR3 length equals 15 residues. V dropped 8 bases and J dropped 2; count of bases not matched to a gene: 10. CDR1 is SGHVS and CDR2 is FQNEAQ in the germline V gene. CDR3 DNA: TGTGCCAGCGGCTCTCAGGGACAGGGCCCCTACGAGCAGTACTTC. It codes for CASGSQGQGPYEQYF.

Turning to this clonotype: Lacking the conserved final phenylalanine or tryptophan, this CDR3 likely reflects a read error. The chain recombines TRBV2 with TRBJ1-6, with D possibly TRBD1 on 5 matching bases. Germline V gene sequence: CDR1 SNHLY, CDR2 FYNNEI. The V end was cut by 6 bases, the J end by 6 bases, with 9 bases between. This CDR3 is 13 amino acids long. The CDR3 nucleotides are TGTGCCAGCAGGACAGCTGGTAATTCACCCCTCCACCTT. Translating gives CASRTAGNSPLHL.

This sequence joins TRBV10-3 and TRBJ1-5; TRBD1 might be the D (5 bases). The length of the CDR3 is 13 residues. Trimming removed 8 bases from V and 2 bases from J, with 10 bases in between. Germline assignment: CDR1 ENHRY and CDR2 SYGVKD. For the CDR3, the DNA is TGTGCCATCGCGGGGGACGGCAATCAGCCCCAGCATTTT. This encodes CAIAGDGNQPQHF.

About this clonotype: The junction and the germline gene differ at one end; a read error may be behind it. The chain combines TRBV7-9 with TRBJ2-3; perhaps TRBD1 as D (7 bases). Looked up from germline, CDR1 is SEHNR and CDR2 is FQNEAQ (reference sequence). The CDR3 extends over 12 amino acids. The CDR3 loop reads CASSLGGAQGDF. CDR3 coding DNA: TGTGCCAGCAGCTTAGGGGGGGCGCAGGGGGATTTT.

This clonotype has ten or more counts. V and J are TRBV6-5 and TRBJ1-2, with a possible D match to TRBD1 (5 bases). The CDR3 is 14 amino acids. V shed 5 bases and J shed 2 bases, with 12 bases lying between them. Germline V CDR1 and CDR2: MNHEY, SVGAGI. The CDR3, as DNA: TGTGCCAGCAGTCTAGGGACGGAGAACTATGGCTACACCTTC. Protein: CASSLGTENYGYTF.

V and J are TRBV15 and TRBJ2-3, with 10 nucleotides matching TRBD2. From germline, CDR1 is LNHNV and CDR2 YYDKDF (reference sequence). Trimming at V came to 3 bases and at J to 11 bases, leaving 11 bases not matched to a gene. The CDR3 totals 15 residues. CDR3 amino acids: CATSRKAGGDNEQYF. As DNA, the CDR3 is TGTGCCACCAGCAGGAAAGCGGGAGGGGACAATGAGCAGTATTTT.

Regarding this clonotype: Possible read error: a much larger clone is one base away. This chain connects TRBV4-1 to TRBJ1-4; TRBD1 matches 7 bases. CDR3 length equals 15 residues. V trimming: 0 bases; J trimming: 10 bases; junction bases outside the gene matches: 8. Germline V gene data show CDR1 as MGHRA and CDR2 as YSYEKL. CDR3 bases: TGCGCCAGCAGCCAAGATAAGGTCCAGGGGGGAAAACTGTTTTTT. Translated: CASSQDKVQGGKLFF.